Listed below are T cell receptor beta chains from one sample, sequenced in a study of OX40 agonist ivuxolimab in advanced cancers. Produced via immunoSEQ multiplex PCR; TCRdb's table is partial and in-frame only. The sample includes 50,000 to 55,000 clones, more than 80% seen only once; the top ten take approximately 10%. Material: CD4+ or CD8+ T cells sorted from blood, obtained in a trial of the OX40 agonist ivuxolimab. The receptors shown here come from an adult with an advanced solid tumor such as melanoma, head and neck, liver or kidney cancer. The conserved cysteine and the conserved F or W are not part of the CDR3 here.

v_gene,CDR3aa
TRBV9,ASSAGLASTDTQY
TRBV7-9,ASSFQQGGGEKLF
TRBV5-1,ASSTEQGADGYT
TRBV18,ASSPAAEKLF
TRBV2,ASNGQVAKNIQY
TRBV2,ASSEVIWGSDTEAF
TRBV6-1,ASSVTGGNTEAF
TRBV19,ASSIGRGEPSPLH
TRBV18,ASSLLGQGRSTDTQY
TRBV4-1,ASSQGTGGEAF
TRBV28,ASSIDTASLEQY
TRBV4-1,ASSPGQGYNQPQH
TRBV4-2,ASSQPGPMETGELF
TRBV29-1,SVVAGGEKLF
TRBV25-1,ASSEQGSYNEQF
TRBV6-1,ASRDRGHRIEKLF
TRBV6-5,ASSVTGGNTEAF
TRBV15,ATSSGRGVYEQY
TRBV19,ASSRGGSYEQY
TRBV6-1,ASSLQGDGKQY
TRBV7-3,ASSLREGPYEQY
TRBV2,ASSSWAKDTQY
TRBV19,ASSMGPWEAQPQH
TRBV5-6,ASSPSGGAASTEAF
TRBV5-6,ASSPLGTGMDTEAF
TRBV18,ASSPVTENTEAF
TRBV28,ASSLLWSSSYNSPLH
TRBV4-3,ASSRKGPILTYEQY
TRBV18,ASSSAQNTEAF
TRBV6-1,ASRGERNYLQQY
TRBV7-2,ASSPRGARSGNTIY
TRBV30,AWSTRGADTQY
TRBV30,AWRKGGMNTEAF
TRBV4-1,ASSPPFRSNYNEQF
TRBV7-9,ASSLVRVGGQGDYGYT
TRBV19,ASSISRDRGEQY
TRBV7-2,ASSSRGGAF
TRBV7-2,ASSGRGSGEDTQY
TRBV11-1,ASRVTGGSAGELF
TRBV6-6,ASSYSTADTQY
TRBV28,ASSPPHVGGYT
TRBV7-2,ASSSTSGTGNYGYT
TRBV11-2,ASSYGLATDTQY
TRBV5-1,ASSRQFQETQY
TRBV6-6,ASSYGTELGSPLH
TRBV4-3,ASSQDRAGYGYT
TRBV7-8,ASSSGQGVRNSPLH
TRBV5-5,ASSGQGSFYEQY
TRBV27,ASSLFVPDRGASYEQY
TRBV5-4,ASSLDPGGQPQH
TRBV7-2,ASSSGTDPGTEAF
TRBV5-1,ASSRDTGNTEAF
TRBV19,ASSGTTNEKLF
TRBV28,ASSPLLTQETQY
TRBV6-5,ASSGTRGIYEQY
TRBV5-6,ASSSVRAGGNTGELF